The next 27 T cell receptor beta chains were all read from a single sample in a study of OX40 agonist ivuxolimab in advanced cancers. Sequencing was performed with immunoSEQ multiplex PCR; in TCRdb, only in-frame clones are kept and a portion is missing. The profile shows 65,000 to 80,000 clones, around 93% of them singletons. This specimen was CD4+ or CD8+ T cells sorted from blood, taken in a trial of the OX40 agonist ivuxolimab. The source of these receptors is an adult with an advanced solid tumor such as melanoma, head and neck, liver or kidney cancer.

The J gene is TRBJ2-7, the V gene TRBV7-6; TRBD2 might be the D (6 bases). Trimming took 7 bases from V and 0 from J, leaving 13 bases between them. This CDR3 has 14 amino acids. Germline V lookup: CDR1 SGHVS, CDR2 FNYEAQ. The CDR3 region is CASTRGSNSYEQYF. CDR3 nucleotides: TGTGCCAGCACCCGGGGGTCCAACTCCTACGAGCAGTACTTC.

The CDR3 bases are TGTGCCAGTAGCCGAACGGGGTCGTCAAGTGAGCAGTTCTTC. This gives the protein CASSRTGSSSEQFF. The chain has TRBV19 and TRBJ2-1; possible D gene TRBD2, 5 bases. V was pared by 6 bases and J by 9 bases, with 18 bases between. Germline CDR1 LNHDA, CDR2 SQIVND (reference sequence). This CDR3 has 14 residues.

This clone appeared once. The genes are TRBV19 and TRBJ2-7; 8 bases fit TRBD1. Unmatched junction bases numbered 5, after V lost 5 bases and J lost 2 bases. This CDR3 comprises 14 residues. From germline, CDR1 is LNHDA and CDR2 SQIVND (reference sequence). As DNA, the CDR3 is TGTGCCAGTAGTCCTTTGGACAGGGCCTACGAGCAGTACTTC. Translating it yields CASSPLDRAYEQYF.

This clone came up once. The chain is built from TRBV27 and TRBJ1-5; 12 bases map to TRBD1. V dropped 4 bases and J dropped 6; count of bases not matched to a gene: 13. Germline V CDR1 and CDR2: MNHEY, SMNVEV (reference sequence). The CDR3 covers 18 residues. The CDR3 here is CASSSLILGTGGRQPQHF. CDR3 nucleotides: TGTGCCAGCAGTTCCTTAATTTTAGGGACAGGGGGCCGTCAGCCCCAGCATTTT.

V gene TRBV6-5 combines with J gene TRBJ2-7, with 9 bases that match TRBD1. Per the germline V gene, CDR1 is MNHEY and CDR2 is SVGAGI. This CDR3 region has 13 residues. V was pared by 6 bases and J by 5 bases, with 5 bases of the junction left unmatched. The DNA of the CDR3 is TGTGCCAGCAGAGGGACAGGGTCCCACGAGCAGTACTTC. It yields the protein CASRGTGSHEQYF.

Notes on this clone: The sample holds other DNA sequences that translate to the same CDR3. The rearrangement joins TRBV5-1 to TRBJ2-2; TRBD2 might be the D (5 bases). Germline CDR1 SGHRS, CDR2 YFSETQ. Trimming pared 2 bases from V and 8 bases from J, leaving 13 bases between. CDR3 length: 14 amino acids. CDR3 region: CASSFRAGTGELFF. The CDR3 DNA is TGCGCCAGCAGCTTCCGGGCGGGCACTGGGGAGCTGTTTTTT.

The CDR3 is CASSLLRQGEKSGNTIYF. The CDR3 coding sequence is TGTGCCAGCAGCTTACTGAGACAGGGGGAAAAATCTGGAAACACCATATATTTT. This chain connects TRBV5-6 to TRBJ1-3; 9 bases map to TRBD1. Germline loops: CDR1 SGHDT, CDR2 YYEEEE. The V segment lost 2 bases and the J segment 1 base; nucleotides outside the gene matches: 10. The CDR3 contains 18 residues.

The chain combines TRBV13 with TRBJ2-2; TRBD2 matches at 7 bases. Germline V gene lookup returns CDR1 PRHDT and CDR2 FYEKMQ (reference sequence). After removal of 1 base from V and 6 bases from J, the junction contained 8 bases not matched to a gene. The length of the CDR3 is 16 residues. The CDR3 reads CASSLEAGASAGELFF. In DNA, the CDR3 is TGTGCCAGCAGCTTAGAGGCGGGAGCTTCAGCCGGGGAGCTGTTTTTT.

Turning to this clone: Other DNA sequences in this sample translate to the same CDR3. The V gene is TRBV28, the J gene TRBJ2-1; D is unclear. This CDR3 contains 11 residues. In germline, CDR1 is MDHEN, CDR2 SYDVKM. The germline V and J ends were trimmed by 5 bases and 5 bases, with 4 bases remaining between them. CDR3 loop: CASSLNNEQFF. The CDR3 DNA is TGTGCCAGCAGTCTCAACAATGAGCAGTTCTTC.

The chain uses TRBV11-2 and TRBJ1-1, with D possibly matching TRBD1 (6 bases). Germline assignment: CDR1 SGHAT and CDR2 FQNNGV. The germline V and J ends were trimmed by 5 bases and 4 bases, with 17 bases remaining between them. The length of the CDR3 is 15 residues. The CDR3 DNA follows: TGTGCCAGCAGCCCCCAGCGGGGGCGCGGCACTGAAGCTTTCTTT. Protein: CASSPQRGRGTEAFF.

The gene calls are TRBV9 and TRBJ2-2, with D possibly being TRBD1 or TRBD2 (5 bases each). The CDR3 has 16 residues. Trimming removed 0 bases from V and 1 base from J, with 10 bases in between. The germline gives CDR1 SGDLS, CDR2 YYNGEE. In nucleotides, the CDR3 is TGTGCCAGCAGCGTAGCTTCGGGACGGAACACCGGGGAGCTGTTTTTT. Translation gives CASSVASGRNTGELFF.

The CDR3 reads CASSVGQGMNTEAFF. CDR3 sequence (DNA): TGTGCCAGCAGCGTCGGACAGGGGATGAACACTGAAGCTTTCTTT. The V gene is TRBV9, the J gene TRBJ1-1, with 9 bases that match TRBD1. CDR1 is SGDLS, CDR2 YYNGEE, per germline. The length of the CDR3 is 15 residues. V lost 2 bases to trimming and J lost 0 bases; unmatched junction nucleotides: 2.

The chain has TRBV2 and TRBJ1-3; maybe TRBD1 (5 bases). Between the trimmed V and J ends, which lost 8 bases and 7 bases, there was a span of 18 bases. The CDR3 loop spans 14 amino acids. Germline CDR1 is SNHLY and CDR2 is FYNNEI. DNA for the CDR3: TGTGCCAGCCGAGGGACGGCCGAAGGGAACACCATATATTTT. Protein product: CASRGTAEGNTIYF.

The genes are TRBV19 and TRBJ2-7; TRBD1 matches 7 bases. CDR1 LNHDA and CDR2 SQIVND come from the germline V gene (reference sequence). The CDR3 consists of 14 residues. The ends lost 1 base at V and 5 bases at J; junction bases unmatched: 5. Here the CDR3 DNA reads TGTGCCAGTAGTATAGGGACAGGTTCCCACGAGCAGTACTTC. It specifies CASSIGTGSHEQYF. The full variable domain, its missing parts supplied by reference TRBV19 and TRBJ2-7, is DGGITQSPKYLFRKEGQNVTLSCEQNLNHDAMYWYRQDPGQGLRLIYYSQIVNDFQKGDIAEGYSVSREKKESFPLTVTSAQKNPTAFYLCASSIGTGSHEQYFGPGTRLTVT.

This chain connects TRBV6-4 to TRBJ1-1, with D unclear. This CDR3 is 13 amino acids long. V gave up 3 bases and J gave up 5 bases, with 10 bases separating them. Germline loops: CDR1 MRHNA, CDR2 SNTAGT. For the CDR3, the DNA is TGTGCCAGCAGTGAGGCGCCAGGAACTGAAGCTTTCTTT. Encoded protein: CASSEAPGTEAFF.

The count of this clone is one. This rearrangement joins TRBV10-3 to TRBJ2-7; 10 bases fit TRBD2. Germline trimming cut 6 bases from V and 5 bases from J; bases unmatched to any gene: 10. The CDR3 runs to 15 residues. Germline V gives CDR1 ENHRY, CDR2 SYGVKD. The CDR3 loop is CAISTASGSYHEQYF. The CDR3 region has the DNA TGTGCCATCAGCACCGCTAGCGGGAGTTATCACGAGCAGTACTTC.

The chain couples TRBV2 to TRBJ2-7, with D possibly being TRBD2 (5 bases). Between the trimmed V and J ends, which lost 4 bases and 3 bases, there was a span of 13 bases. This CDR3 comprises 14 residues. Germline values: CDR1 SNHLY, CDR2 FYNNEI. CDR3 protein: CASSGAGRSYEQYF. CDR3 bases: TGTGCCAGCAGTGGGGCGGGCAGAAGCTACGAGCAGTACTTC.

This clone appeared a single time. The chain's CDR3 is CASSYTTGVRLTEAFF. CDR3 sequence (DNA): TGTGCCAGCAGTTACACTACAGGGGTGAGACTTACTGAAGCTTTCTTT. V usage is TRBV6-5 and J usage is TRBJ1-1; 7 bases line up with TRBD1. Losses at the gene ends were 2 bases for V and 5 bases for J; bases not matched to a gene: 11. This CDR3 has 16 residues. Germline V gene data show CDR1 as MNHEY and CDR2 as SVGAGI.

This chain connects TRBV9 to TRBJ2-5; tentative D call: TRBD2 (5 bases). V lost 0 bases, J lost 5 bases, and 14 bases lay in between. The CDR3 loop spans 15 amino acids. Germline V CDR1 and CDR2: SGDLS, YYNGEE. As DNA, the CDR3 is TGTGCCAGCAGCGTAGGCGAGGGTATGAGGGAGACCCAGTACTTC. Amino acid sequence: CASSVGEGMRETQYF. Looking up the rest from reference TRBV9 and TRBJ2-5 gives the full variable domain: DSGVTQTPKHLITATGQRVTLRCSPRSGDLSVYWYQQSLDQGLQFLIQYYNGEERAKGNILERFSAQQFPDLHSELNLSSLELGDSALYFCASSVGEGMRETQYFGPGTRLLVL.

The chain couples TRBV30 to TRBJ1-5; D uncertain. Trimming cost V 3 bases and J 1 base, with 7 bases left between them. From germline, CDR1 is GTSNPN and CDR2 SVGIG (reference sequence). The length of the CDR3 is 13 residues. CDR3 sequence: CAWRGASNQPQHF. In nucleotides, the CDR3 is TGTGCCTGGAGGGGAGCGAGCAATCAGCCCCAGCATTTT.

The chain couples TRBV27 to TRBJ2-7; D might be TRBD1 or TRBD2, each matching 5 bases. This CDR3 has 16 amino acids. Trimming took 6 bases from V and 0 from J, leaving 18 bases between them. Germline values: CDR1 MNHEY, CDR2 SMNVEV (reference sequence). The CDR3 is CASRPGGTASSYEQYF. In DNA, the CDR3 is TGTGCCAGCAGACCCGGTGGGACGGCAAGCTCCTACGAGCAGTACTTC.

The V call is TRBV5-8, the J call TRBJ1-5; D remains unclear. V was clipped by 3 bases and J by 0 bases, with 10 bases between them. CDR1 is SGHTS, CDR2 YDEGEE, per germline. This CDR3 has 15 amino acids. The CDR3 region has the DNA TGTGCCAGCAGCTGGAAGGGATATAGCAATCAGCCCCAGCATTTT. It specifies CASSWKGYSNQPQHF.

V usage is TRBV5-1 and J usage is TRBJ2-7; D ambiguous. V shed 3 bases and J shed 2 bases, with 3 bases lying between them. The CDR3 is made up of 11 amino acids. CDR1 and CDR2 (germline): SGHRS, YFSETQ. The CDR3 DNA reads TGCGCCAGCAGCTCTACCTACGAGCAGTACTTC. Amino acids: CASSSTYEQYF.

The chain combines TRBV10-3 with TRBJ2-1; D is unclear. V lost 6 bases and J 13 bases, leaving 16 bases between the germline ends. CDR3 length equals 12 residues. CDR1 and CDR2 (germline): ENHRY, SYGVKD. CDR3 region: CAISVETQIQFF. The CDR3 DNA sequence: TGTGCCATCAGCGTCGAGACTCAAATCCAGTTCTTC.

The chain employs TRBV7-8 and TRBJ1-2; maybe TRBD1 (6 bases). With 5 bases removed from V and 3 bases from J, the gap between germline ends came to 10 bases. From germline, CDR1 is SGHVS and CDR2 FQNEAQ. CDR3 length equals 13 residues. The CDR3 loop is CASSLTGYYGYTF. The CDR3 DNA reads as TGTGCCAGCAGCCTCACAGGGTACTATGGCTACACCTTC.

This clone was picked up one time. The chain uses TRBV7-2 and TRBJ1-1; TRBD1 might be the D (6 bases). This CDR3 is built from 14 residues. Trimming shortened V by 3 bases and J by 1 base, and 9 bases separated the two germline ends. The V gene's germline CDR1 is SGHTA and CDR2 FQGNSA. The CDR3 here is CASSFWTANTEAFF. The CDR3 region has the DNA TGTGCCAGCAGCTTCTGGACAGCGAACACTGAAGCTTTCTTT.

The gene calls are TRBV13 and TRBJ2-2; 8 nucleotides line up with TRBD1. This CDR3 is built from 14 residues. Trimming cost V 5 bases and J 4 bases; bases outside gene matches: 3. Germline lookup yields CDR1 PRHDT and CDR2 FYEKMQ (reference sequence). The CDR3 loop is CASSVTGGTGELFF. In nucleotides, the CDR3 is TGTGCCAGCAGCGTTACAGGGGGCACCGGGGAGCTGTTTTTT.